Presented here are 24 T cell receptor beta chains from one specimen sequenced in a study of shared clonotypes between healthy human individuals. The table came from immunoSEQ multiplex PCR; TCRdb's copy has only in-frame clones and leaves some out. The sample shows 2 million or so clones, 90% to 95% of them seen only once. The sequenced sample was naive CD4+ T cells sorted from blood. Subset specified: CD45RA+ positively selected. These receptors all come from a man aged 18 to 30 in good health.

This chain links TRBV2 with TRBJ2-4; D remains ambiguous. Germline CDR1 SNHLY, CDR2 FYNNEI. CDR3 length: 15 residues. V was clipped by 1 base and J by 1 base, with 8 bases between them. In nucleotides, the CDR3 is TGTGCCAGCAGTGAAGATGGTTACGCCAAAAACATTCAGTACTTC. It specifies CASSEDGYAKNIQYF.

The gene calls are TRBV30 and TRBJ1-5; unclear D gene. Germline CDR1 reads GTSNPN; CDR2 reads SVGIG (reference sequence). Trimming stripped 2 bases from V and 2 bases from J, with 7 bases between. This CDR3 comprises 13 residues. CDR3 DNA: TGTGCCTGGAGTTATTCAGGCAATCAGCCCCAGCATTTT. This gives the protein CAWSYSGNQPQHF.

This chain joins TRBV5-6 and TRBJ1-1, with D tentatively TRBD1 (6 bases). Germline V gene sequence: CDR1 SGHDT, CDR2 YYEEEE. The CDR3 is 15 residues long. Trimming took 7 bases from V and 6 from J, leaving 22 bases between them. CDR3 sequence: CASFEGDRYSAEAFF. The CDR3 DNA reads as TGTGCCAGCTTTGAGGGGGACCGATATTCCGCTGAAGCTTTCTTT.

The V and J genes are TRBV28 and TRBJ1-5, with 10 nucleotides matching TRBD1. J lost 4 bases, V lost 4 bases, and 7 bases had no gene match. The CDR3 is 16 amino acids. The germline V gene has CDR1 MDHEN and CDR2 SYDVKM. As DNA, the CDR3 is TGTGCCAGCAGTTCATTACCGGGACAGGGGAATCAGCCCCAGCATTTT. Translating gives CASSSLPGQGNQPQHF.

The J gene is TRBJ1-2, the V gene TRBV13; 8 nucleotides align to TRBD1. CDR1 PRHDT and CDR2 FYEKMQ come from the germline V gene (reference sequence). V lost 0 bases and J lost 7; bases outside the gene matches: 7. CDR3 length: 15 amino acids. The CDR3 loop reads CASSLGVRGPSGYTF. CDR3 bases: TGTGCCAGCAGCTTAGGAGTCAGGGGGCCATCTGGCTACACCTTC.

V usage is TRBV5-1 and J usage is TRBJ2-3; 8 nucleotides match TRBD1. From germline, CDR1 is SGHRS and CDR2 YFSETQ. Trimming at V came to 6 bases and at J to 3 bases, leaving 9 bases not matched to a gene. The CDR3 length is 15 residues. The CDR3 region is CASNPGTGLTDTQYF. CDR3 coding DNA: TGCGCCAGCAATCCCGGGACAGGATTAACAGATACGCAGTATTTT.

The chain uses TRBV4-1 and TRBJ1-2; tentatively, D is TRBD1 (5 bases). The CDR3 loop spans 15 amino acids. V lost 1 base and J 4 bases, leaving 13 bases between the germline ends. CDR1 is MGHRA, CDR2 YSYEKL, per germline. CDR3 residues: CASSQVRPGIYGYTF. CDR3 sequence (DNA): TGCGCCAGCAGCCAAGTCCGTCCAGGGATCTATGGCTACACCTTC.

This clone was detected once. This sequence may be a read error, since a much larger clone differs from it by one base. J is TRBJ2-5 and V is TRBV6-5, with D unresolved. From germline, CDR1 is MNHEY and CDR2 SVGAGI. CDR3 size: 14 residues. V gave up 6 bases and J gave up 6 bases, with 17 bases separating them. CDR3 residues: CASSPGRARKTQYF. CDR3 DNA sequence: TGTGCCAGCAGCCCCGGACGGGCACGAAAGACCCAGTACTTC.

This clone has only one observation. This rearrangement joins TRBV11-2 to TRBJ2-7; TRBD1 aligns across 9 bases. The CDR3 totals 14 residues. V gave up 6 bases and J gave up 5 bases; unmatched junction bases: 8. Germline lookup yields CDR1 SGHAT and CDR2 FQNNGV. The CDR3 nucleotides are TGTGCCAGCAGTCGGAACAGGGGGCTAGACGAGCAGTACTTC. Residues: CASSRNRGLDEQYF.

This rearrangement joins TRBV28 to TRBJ2-4; the D gene is possibly TRBD2 (5 bases). The length of the CDR3 is 19 residues. Germline lookup yields CDR1 MDHEN and CDR2 SYDVKM. V lost 3 bases and J lost 0, with 21 bases in between. The CDR3 is CASSFSLEAGTLAKNIQYF. Here the CDR3 DNA reads TGTGCCAGCAGTTTCAGTCTGGAGGCGGGTACTCTAGCCAAAAACATTCAGTACTTC. The full variable domain, with the rest looked up from reference TRBV28 and TRBJ2-4, is DVKVTQSSRYLVKRTGEKVFLECVQDMDHENMFWYRQDPGLGLRLIYFSYDVKMKEKGDIPEGYSVSREKKERFSLILESASTNQTSMYLCASSFSLEAGTLAKNIQYFGAGTRLSVL.

V gene TRBV2 combines with J gene TRBJ2-7; D possibly corresponds to TRBD1 (6 bases). V was trimmed by 3 bases and J by 9 bases, leaving 12 bases between them. The CDR3 sequence is 12 residues long. The V gene's germline CDR1 is SNHLY and CDR2 FYNNEI. The CDR3 sequence: CASSEQGLGQYF. CDR3 nucleotide sequence: TGTGCCAGCAGTGAGCAGGGGCTGGGGCAGTACTTC.

The V and J genes are TRBV27 and TRBJ2-1; the match to TRBD2 covers 13 bases. Germline V gives CDR1 MNHEY, CDR2 SMNVEV (reference sequence). The CDR3 is 15 amino acids. J was trimmed by 6 bases and V by 5 bases; bases with no gene match: 4. The DNA of the CDR3 is TGTGCCAGCAGTCCCGGACTAGCGGGAGTCAATGAGCAGTTCTTC. This gives the protein CASSPGLAGVNEQFF.

The chain employs TRBV30 and TRBJ1-3, with D uncertain. V shed 5 bases and J shed 4 bases, with 9 bases lying between them. CDR1 is GTSNPN and CDR2 is SVGIG in the germline V gene (reference sequence). The length of the CDR3 is 12 residues. The CDR3 DNA follows: TGTGCCTGGGGTCCCACAGGAAACACCATATATTTT. This sequence encodes CAWGPTGNTIYF.

The rearrangement uses TRBV2 and TRBJ2-3; D possibly corresponds to TRBD2 (6 bases). This CDR3 has 16 amino acids. Trimming removed 2 bases from V and 0 bases from J, with 12 bases in between. The germline V gene has CDR1 SNHLY and CDR2 FYNNEI. CDR3 residues: CASSEPSGVSTDTQYF. CDR3 sequence (DNA): TGTGCCAGCAGTGAACCTTCGGGGGTTAGCACAGATACGCAGTATTTT.

The gene calls are TRBV19 and TRBJ2-3; D is undetermined. The CDR3 loop spans 12 amino acids. The germline V gene encodes CDR1 LNHDA and CDR2 SQIVND (reference sequence). V lost 5 bases, J lost 9 bases, and 12 bases lay in between. CDR3 amino acids: CASSSAEQTQYF. CDR3 DNA: TGTGCCAGTAGTTCCGCTGAACAAACGCAGTATTTT.

The V call is TRBV7-2, the J call TRBJ1-5; no clear D. The V end lost 6 bases, the J end lost 2 bases, and 11 bases lay between the germline ends. The CDR3 totals 14 residues. Germline assignment: CDR1 SGHTA and CDR2 FQGNSA. CDR3 sequence reads: CASRPAPGNQPQHF. CDR3 coding DNA: TGTGCCAGCAGACCCGCGCCTGGCAATCAGCCCCAGCATTTT.

The J gene is TRBJ2-1, the V gene TRBV5-1, with D possibly called TRBD1 or TRBD2 (6 bases each). V lost 0 bases and J 10 bases, leaving 17 bases between the germline ends. This CDR3 has 15 residues. The germline V gene has CDR1 SGHRS and CDR2 YFSETQ. The CDR3 reads CASSLAGATSWEQFF. The DNA of the CDR3 is TGCGCCAGCAGCTTGGCGGGGGCCACCAGCTGGGAGCAGTTCTTC.

The chain has TRBV19 and TRBJ1-6, with D possibly being TRBD1 (5 bases). CDR3 length: 13 residues. CDR1 LNHDA and CDR2 SQIVND come from the germline V gene (reference sequence). V was trimmed by 8 bases and J by 1 base, leaving 6 bases between them. The CDR3 DNA is TGTGCCAGTGGGGGGTCCTATAATTCACCCCTCCACTTT. It specifies CASGGSYNSPLHF.

The genes are TRBV7-9 and TRBJ2-3; D is undetermined. V was shortened by 4 bases and J by 1 base, with 9 bases between the two germline ends. The CDR3 contains 14 residues. Germline CDR1 and CDR2: SEHNR and FQNEAQ (reference sequence). Written as DNA, the CDR3 is TGTGCCAGCAGCTCCAGGACGGGCACAGATACGCAGTATTTT. Translated, it gives CASSSRTGTDTQYF. The complete variable domain, with remaining parts taken from reference TRBV7-9 and TRBJ2-3, reads DTGVSQNPRHKITKRGQNVTFRCDPISEHNRLYWYRQTLGQGPEFLTYFQNEAQLEKSRLLSDRFSAERPKGSFSTLEIQRTEQGDSAMYLCASSSRTGTDTQYFGPGTRLTVL.

This clone has a single count. Other DNA sequences of this sample code for an identical CDR3. V gene TRBV18 combines with J gene TRBJ2-7, with TRBD1 matching 7 bases. Trimming removed 1 base from V and 0 bases from J; junction bases left unmatched: 3. The germline CDR1 and CDR2 sequences are KGHSH and LQKENI. This CDR3 contains 15 residues. CDR3 sequence reads: CASSPQGTVSYEQYF. The CDR3 nucleotides read TGTGCCAGCTCACCACAGGGGACAGTCTCCTACGAGCAGTACTTC.

This chain connects TRBV23-1 to TRBJ1-2, with D maybe TRBD1 (5 bases). TRBV23-1 is identified as an open reading frame with a role that is uncertain. The CDR3 loop spans 13 amino acids. V shed 8 bases and J shed 4 bases, with 14 bases lying between them. For the CDR3, the DNA is TGCGCCAGCCCCCTAGGGACCGCCTATGGCTACACCTTC. Its translation is CASPLGTAYGYTF.

The gene calls are TRBV7-2 and TRBJ2-1, with D perhaps matching TRBD2 (6 bases). The CDR3 length is 15 residues. V gave up 3 bases and J gave up 2 bases, with 11 bases separating them. CDR1 and CDR2 from the germline V gene are SGHTA and FQGNSA. The CDR3 bases are TGTGCCAGCAGCTTGATGGGGGGAACCTACAATGAGCAGTTCTTC. Translation gives CASSLMGGTYNEQFF.

CDR3 in amino acids: CASGWRQVGIAENIQYF. The CDR3 DNA follows: TGCGCCAGCGGATGGCGACAGGTCGGGATCGCGGAAAACATTCAGTACTTC. The chain is built from TRBV10-1 and TRBJ2-4, with a possible D match to TRBD1 (6 bases). CDR1 is WNHNN and CDR2 is SYGVQD in the germline V gene (reference sequence). This CDR3 contains 17 residues. The V gene lost 8 bases and the J gene lost 5 bases, with 25 bases spanning the gap.

This chain links TRBV28 with TRBJ1-4, with D tentatively TRBD1 (5 bases). CDR1 is MDHEN and CDR2 is SYDVKM in the germline V gene. The V and J ends lost 8 bases and 5 bases respectively, with 9 bases between them. This CDR3 has 12 amino acids. CDR3 amino acids: CASGTGNEKLFF. Written as DNA, the CDR3 is TGTGCCAGCGGTACAGGCAATGAAAAACTGTTTTTT.